This paragraph reports one TCR beta chain. V was cut by 3 bases and J by 8 bases, with 13 bases left in between. Per germline, CDR1 LNHDA and CDR2 SQIVND (reference sequence). This CDR3 comprises 14 residues. These data are taken from a study of T cells after posttransplantation cyclophosphamide. The assay was immunoSEQ multiplex PCR, and TCRdb's table has in-frame clones only and misses some. The sample carries roughly 18,000 clones, roughly 83% recorded once. The specimen sequenced was memory CD4+ T cells sorted from blood. The receptor was isolated from a young man in good health and a related stem cell transplant donor. The chain is built from TRBV19 and TRBJ1-4; D is possibly TRBD1 (5 bases). This CDR3 is CASSIGGAGEKLFF. The CDR3 DNA sequence: TGTGCCAGTAGTATTGGAGGGGCTGGAGAAAAACTGTTTTTT. The entire variable domain, with the rest obtained from reference TRBV19 and TRBJ1-4, is as follows: DGGITQSPKYLFRKEGQNVTLSCEQNLNHDAMYWYRQDPGQGLRLIYYSQIVNDFQKGDIAEGYSVSREKKESFPLTVTSAQKNPTAFYLCASSIGGAGEKLFFGSGTQLSVL.